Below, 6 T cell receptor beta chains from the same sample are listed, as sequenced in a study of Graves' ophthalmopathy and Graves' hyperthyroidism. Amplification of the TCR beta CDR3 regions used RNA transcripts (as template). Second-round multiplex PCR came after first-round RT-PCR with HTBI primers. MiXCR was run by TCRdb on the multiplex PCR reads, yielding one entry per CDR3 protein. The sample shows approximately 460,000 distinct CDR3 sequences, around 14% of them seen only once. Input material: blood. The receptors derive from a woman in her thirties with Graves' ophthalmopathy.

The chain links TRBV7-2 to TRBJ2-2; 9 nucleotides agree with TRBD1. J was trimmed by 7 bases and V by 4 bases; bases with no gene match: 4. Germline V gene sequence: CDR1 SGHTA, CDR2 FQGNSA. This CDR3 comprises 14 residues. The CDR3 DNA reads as TGTGCCAGCAGCTCAGACAGGGGGGTCGGGGAGCTGTTTTTT. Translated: CASSSDRGVGELFF.

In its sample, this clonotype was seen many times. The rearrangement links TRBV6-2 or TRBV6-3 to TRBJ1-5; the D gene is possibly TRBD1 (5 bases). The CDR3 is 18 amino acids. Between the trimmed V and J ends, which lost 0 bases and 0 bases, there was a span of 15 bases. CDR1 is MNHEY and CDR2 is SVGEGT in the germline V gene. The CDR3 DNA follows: TGTGCCAGCAGTTACTCCAGCCGGGACCGGTATAGCAATCAGCCCCAGCATTTT. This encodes CASSYSSRDRYSNQPQHF.

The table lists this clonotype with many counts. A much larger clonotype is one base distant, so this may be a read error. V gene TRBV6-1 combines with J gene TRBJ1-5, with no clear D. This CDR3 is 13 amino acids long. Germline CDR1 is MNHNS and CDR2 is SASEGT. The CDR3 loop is CASGEVGDQPQHF. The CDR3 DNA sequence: TGTGCCAGCGGTGAAGTTGGAGATCAGCCCCAGCATTTT.

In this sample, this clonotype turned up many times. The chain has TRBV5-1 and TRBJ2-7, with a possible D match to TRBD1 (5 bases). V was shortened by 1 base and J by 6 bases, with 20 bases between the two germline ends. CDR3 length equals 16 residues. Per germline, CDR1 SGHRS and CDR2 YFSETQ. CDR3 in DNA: TGCGCCAGCAGCTTGCTCGGGTGGGGCTCCTTGGGCGAGCAGTACTTC. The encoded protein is CASSLLGWGSLGEQYF. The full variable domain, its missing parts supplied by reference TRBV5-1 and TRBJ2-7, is KAGVTQTPRYLIKTRGQQVTLSCSPISGHRSVSWYQQTPGQGLQFLFEYFSETQRNKGNFPGRFSGRQFSNSRSEMNVSTLELGDSALYLCASSLLGWGSLGEQYFGPGTRLTVT.

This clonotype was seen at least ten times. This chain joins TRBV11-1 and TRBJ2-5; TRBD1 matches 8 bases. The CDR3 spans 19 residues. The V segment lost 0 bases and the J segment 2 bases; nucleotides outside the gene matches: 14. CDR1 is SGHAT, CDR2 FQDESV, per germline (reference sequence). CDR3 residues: CASSLAPPGQGGWQETQYF. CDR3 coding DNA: TGTGCCAGCAGCTTAGCCCCTCCTGGACAGGGAGGATGGCAAGAGACCCAGTACTTC.

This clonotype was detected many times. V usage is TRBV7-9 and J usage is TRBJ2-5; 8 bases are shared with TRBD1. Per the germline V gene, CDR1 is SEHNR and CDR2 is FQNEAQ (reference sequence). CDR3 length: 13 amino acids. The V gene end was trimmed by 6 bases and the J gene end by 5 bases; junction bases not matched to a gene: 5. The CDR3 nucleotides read TGTGCCAGCAGGACAGGGGCGGGGGAGACCCAGTACTTC. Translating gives CASRTGAGETQYF.